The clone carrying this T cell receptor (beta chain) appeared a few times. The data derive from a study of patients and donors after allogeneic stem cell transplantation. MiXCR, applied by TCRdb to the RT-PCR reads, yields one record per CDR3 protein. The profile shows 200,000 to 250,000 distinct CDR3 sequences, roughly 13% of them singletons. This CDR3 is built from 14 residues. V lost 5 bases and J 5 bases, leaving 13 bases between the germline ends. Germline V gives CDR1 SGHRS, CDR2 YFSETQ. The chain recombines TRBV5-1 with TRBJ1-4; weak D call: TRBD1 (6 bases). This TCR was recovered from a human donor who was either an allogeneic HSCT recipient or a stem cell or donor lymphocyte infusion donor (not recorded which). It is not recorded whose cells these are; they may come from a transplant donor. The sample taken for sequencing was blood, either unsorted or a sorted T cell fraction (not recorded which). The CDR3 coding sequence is TGCGCCAGCAGTTACCAGGGGTTCAATGAAAAACTGTTTTTT. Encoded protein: CASSYQGFNEKLFF.